This T cell receptor (beta chain) appears in the sequencing data of a study of blood T cells in healthy people across ages. About the study: About one barcoded beta molecule per two T cells was captured by template switching. Regarding the study as a whole: In the absence of known donor CMV status, changes in expanded clonotypes were possibly confounded.

About this clonotype: Its antigen is unidentified.

A sample-barcoded 5' primer and a J-beta primer mix were used in a second PCR of roughly 7 to 12 cycles. TCRdb itself ran the 5' RACE reads through MiXCR, one entry per CDR3 protein. The repertoire has about 280,000 distinct CDR3 sequences, 25% to 30% of them found once; the top ten carry 25% to 35%. CDR3 length equals 14 residues. Germline V gene sequence: CDR1 DFQATT, CDR2 SNEGSKA (reference sequence). Trimming took 1 base from V and 5 from J; bases not matched to a gene: 5. The donors, aged 6 to 90, were healthy Caucasians from Russia. The TCR was taken from a woman in her sixties or seventies in good health. The V and J genes are TRBV20-1 and TRBJ2-5; 9 bases fit TRBD2. Input material: blood. The CDR3 sequence: CSARAAGGSETQYF. The CDR3 DNA reads as TGCAGTGCTAGAGCAGCGGGGGGAAGTGAGACCCAGTACTTC.